The 27 T cell receptor beta chains below were found in one sample sequenced in a study of T cell clones after liver transplantation. This table comes from immunoSEQ multiplex PCR, and its TCRdb copy is limited to in-frame clones, with some not included. The sample lists roughly 80,000 clones; less than 90% were seen once. Sequenced material: CD4+ T cells from blood, taken at the 22-month timepoint. These receptors came from a human patient who received a liver transplant. The graft donor may have contributed some T cells.

This clone was detected only a few times. The rearrangement joins TRBV11-2 to TRBJ2-7; perhaps D is TRBD1 or TRBD2 (5 bases each). The CDR3 extends over 18 amino acids. V was pared by 5 bases and J by 0 bases, with 23 bases between. From germline, CDR1 is SGHAT and CDR2 FQNNGV. DNA for the CDR3: TGTGCCAGCAGCCCCCCCCGGGGCTGGCGGGTGCCCTCCTACGAGCAGTACTTC. Its protein is CASSPPRGWRVPSYEQYF.

The chain joins TRBV14 to TRBJ1-2; unclear D gene. The CDR3 consists of 12 residues. Per germline, CDR1 SGHDN and CDR2 FVKESK. V lost 4 bases to trimming and J lost 4 bases, with 7 bases between them. The CDR3 region is CASSPTPYGYTF. The CDR3 coding sequence is TGTGCCAGCAGCCCGACTCCCTATGGCTACACCTTC.

The chain employs TRBV28 and TRBJ2-1; the D call may be TRBD1 or TRBD2 (5 bases each). CDR1 and CDR2 (germline): MDHEN, SYDVKM. The length of the CDR3 is 11 residues. With 5 bases removed from V and 9 bases from J, the gap between germline ends came to 8 bases. The chain's CDR3 is CASSKGTEQFF. The DNA for the CDR3 is TGTGCCAGCAGTAAAGGGACTGAGCAGTTCTTC.

V and J are TRBV11-2 and TRBJ2-5, with 10 bases that match TRBD2. With V trimmed by 4 bases and J by 4 bases, 6 bases remained unmatched. This CDR3 contains 15 residues. CDR1 is SGHAT, CDR2 FQNNGV, per germline. For the CDR3, the DNA is TGTGCCAGCAGCTCGATAGCGGGAGGCCTAGAGACCCAGTACTTC. Residues: CASSSIAGGLETQYF.

This chain uses TRBV29-1 with TRBJ1-2; 8 positions agree with TRBD1. With 6 bases clipped from V and 8 bases from J, the junction kept 2 bases outside the gene matches. The CDR3 is 10 residues long. Germline CDR1 is SQVTM and CDR2 is ANQGSEA. CDR3: CSVRTGGYTF. CDR3 DNA sequence: TGCAGCGTGAGGACAGGGGGCTACACCTTC.

The chain carries TRBV5-1 and TRBJ2-5; D remains unclear. The V and J ends lost 1 base and 1 base respectively, with 8 bases between them. Germline V gene data show CDR1 as SGHRS and CDR2 as YFSETQ. The CDR3 sequence is 14 residues long. In nucleotides, the CDR3 is TGCGCCAGCAGCTTGATGGGTCCCCAAGAGACCCAGTACTTC. This encodes CASSLMGPQETQYF. The full variable domain, rest sourced from reference TRBV5-1 and TRBJ2-5, is KAGVTQTPRYLIKTRGQQVTLSCSPISGHRSVSWYQQTPGQGLQFLFEYFSETQRNKGNFPGRFSGRQFSNSRSEMNVSTLELGDSALYLCASSLMGPQETQYFGPGTRLLVL.

The rearrangement links TRBV28 to TRBJ1-1, with D tentatively TRBD1 (6 bases). With 8 bases removed from V and 1 base from J, the gap between germline ends came to 11 bases. Germline loops: CDR1 MDHEN, CDR2 SYDVKM. The CDR3 sequence is 13 residues long. The CDR3 DNA reads TGTGCCAGCGTGGGGGGCACGAACACTGAAGCTTTCTTT. Protein: CASVGGTNTEAFF.

This clone showed up just once. V usage is TRBV7-2 and J usage is TRBJ2-1; 7 bases match TRBD1. The CDR3 is 15 residues long. The J segment lost 1 base and the V segment lost 1 base, leaving 1 base of the junction unmatched. Germline loops: CDR1 SGHTA, CDR2 FQGNSA. CDR3 region: CASSLDRGSYNEQFF. CDR3 sequence (DNA): TGTGCCAGCAGCTTAGACAGGGGATCCTACAATGAGCAGTTCTTC.

CDR3 residues: CASSYLRGSDTEAFF. The CDR3 DNA is TGTGCCAGCAGTTACTTAAGGGGTTCGGACACTGAAGCTTTCTTT. The gene calls are TRBV6-6 and TRBJ1-1; perhaps TRBD1 as D (5 bases). This CDR3 has 15 residues. The germline gives CDR1 MNHNY, CDR2 SVGAGI (reference sequence). The V end lost 1 base, the J end lost 3 bases, and 12 bases lay between the germline ends.

The chain joins TRBV5-6 to TRBJ1-1, with D uncertain. The V gene's germline CDR1 is SGHDT and CDR2 YYEEEE. This CDR3 comprises 14 residues. Trimming took off 0 bases at V and 1 base at J, with 7 bases between the two ends. The CDR3: CASSLGAGNTEAFF. The CDR3 DNA follows: TGTGCCAGCAGCTTGGGAGCAGGGAACACTGAAGCTTTCTTT.

The V gene is TRBV6-5, the J gene TRBJ2-7; 8 nucleotides line up with TRBD1. The CDR3 sequence is 13 residues long. Germline CDR1 and CDR2: MNHEY and SVGAGI. The J segment lost 4 bases and the V segment lost 5 bases, leaving 4 bases of the junction unmatched. CDR3 region: CASSGQGHYEQYF. CDR3 DNA sequence: TGTGCCAGCAGTGGACAGGGCCATTACGAGCAGTACTTC.

V and J are TRBV5-4 and TRBJ2-3; TRBD2 agrees at 7 bases. With 2 bases clipped from V and 1 base from J, the junction kept 16 bases outside the gene matches. The CDR3 runs to 19 residues. Germline CDR1 reads SGHNT; CDR2 reads YYREEE (reference sequence). The CDR3 region is CASSFVAGADLGGTDTQYF. As DNA, the CDR3 is TGTGCCAGCAGCTTTGTTGCGGGAGCGGATCTAGGCGGCACAGATACGCAGTATTTT.

The V and J genes are TRBV2 and TRBJ2-1; possibly TRBD2 for D (6 bases). Trimming took 10 bases from V and 12 from J, leaving 22 bases between them. CDR1 is SNHLY and CDR2 is FYNNEI in the germline V gene. The CDR3 extends over 13 amino acids. CDR3: CATKRALRVVQFF. For the CDR3, the DNA is TGTGCCACTAAGCGGGCGCTACGCGTCGTGCAGTTCTTC.

The gene calls are TRBV29-1 and TRBJ1-4; D is unclear. The CDR3 totals 15 residues. The germline V gene has CDR1 SQVTM and CDR2 ANQGSEA. V was cut by 4 bases and J by 0 bases, with 12 bases left in between. The CDR3 DNA is TGCAGCGTTGGGGTTCCGGGTGCAACTAATGAAAAACTGTTTTTT. It codes for CSVGVPGATNEKLFF.

Only a few counts were recorded for this clone. The J gene is TRBJ2-7, the V gene TRBV4-1; a possible D gene is TRBD2 (5 bases). The CDR3 contains 15 residues. The V and J ends lost 0 bases and 2 bases respectively, with 11 bases between them. From germline, CDR1 is MGHRA and CDR2 YSYEKL. The CDR3 DNA is TGCGCCAGCAGCCAAGATGCAGCGGCGACCTACGAGCAGTACTTC. This sequence encodes CASSQDAAATYEQYF.

This clone occurred a few times. The genes are TRBV5-1 and TRBJ1-2, with D tentatively TRBD1 (6 bases). The CDR3 extends over 15 amino acids. Trimming shortened V by 1 base and J by 1 base, and 11 bases separated the two germline ends. Per the germline V gene, CDR1 is SGHRS and CDR2 is YFSETQ. The CDR3 loop reads CASSLFGGNNYGYTF. CDR3 sequence (DNA): TGCGCCAGCAGCTTGTTCGGGGGCAATAACTATGGCTACACCTTC.

The chain recombines TRBV6-5 with TRBJ2-7; perhaps D is TRBD1 or TRBD2 (6 bases each). Trimming removed 6 bases at V and 2 bases at J, with 14 bases between. Germline lookup yields CDR1 MNHEY and CDR2 SVGAGI. CDR3 length: 14 residues. The CDR3: CASSNGRGAYEQYF. For the CDR3, the DNA is TGTGCCAGCAGCAACGGAAGGGGGGCCTACGAGCAGTACTTC.

CDR3 sequence reads: CASSPRTGNYNEQFF. The DNA for the CDR3 is TGTGCCAGCAGCCCCAGGACAGGGAACTACAATGAGCAGTTCTTC. This chain uses TRBV7-2 with TRBJ2-1; 8 bases map to TRBD1. The CDR3 runs to 15 residues. Germline CDR1 reads SGHTA; CDR2 reads FQGNSA. V shed 5 bases, J shed 3 bases, and the junction held 6 bases outside the gene matches.

The chain employs TRBV12-1 and TRBJ1-2; the tabulated D call, TRBD1, remains unverified against the DNA. TRBV12-1 is designated a pseudogene. The CDR3 is 16 amino acids. CDR3 sequence: CASSSHPRTGDYGYTF. The CDR3 region has the DNA TGTGCCAGCAGCTCCCACCCGAGGACAGGGGATTATGGCTACACCTTC.

The V call is TRBV2, the J call TRBJ2-3; D is uncertain. This CDR3 spans 12 amino acids. Trimming took 5 bases from V and 2 from J, leaving 5 bases between them. Germline V gives CDR1 SNHLY, CDR2 FYNNEI. DNA for the CDR3: TGTGCCAGCAGTCGCAACACAGATACGCAGTATTTT. Translated, it gives CASSRNTDTQYF.

V usage is TRBV28 and J usage is TRBJ1-1, with D uncertain. Deletions cut 2 bases from V and 4 bases from J, with 14 bases between. Germline CDR1 and CDR2: MDHEN and SYDVKM. This CDR3 has 15 residues. CDR3 residues: CASSLPTGRITEAFF. The DNA of the CDR3 is TGTGCCAGCAGTTTACCAACTGGACGGATCACTGAAGCTTTCTTT.

The chain uses TRBV7-2 and TRBJ2-3; 14 bases match TRBD2. This CDR3 spans 16 amino acids. Trimming removed 4 bases from V and 6 bases from J; junction bases left unmatched: 6. CDR1 and CDR2 (germline): SGHTA, FQGNSA. CDR3 sequence (DNA): TGTGCCAGCAGCTCCAGACTAGCGGGGGGGCCGGATACGCAGTATTTT. Its translation is CASSSRLAGGPDTQYF.

The chain recombines TRBV5-4 with TRBJ2-5, with TRBD2 identical over 10 bases. The germline V gene has CDR1 SGHNT and CDR2 YYREEE (reference sequence). Trimming took 4 bases from V and 3 from J; bases not matched to a gene: 6. The CDR3 is made up of 15 amino acids. CDR3 residues: CASSRAGGIEETQYF. For the CDR3, the DNA is TGTGCCAGCAGCAGAGCGGGGGGGATTGAAGAGACCCAGTACTTC.

V usage is TRBV11-2 and J usage is TRBJ2-7; 9 bases fit TRBD1. This CDR3 has 15 amino acids. V was pared by 1 base and J by 3 bases, with 4 bases of the junction left unmatched. Germline CDR1 SGHAT, CDR2 FQNNGV. CDR3: CASSLGDREVYEQYF. CDR3 coding DNA: TGTGCCAGCAGCTTAGGGGACAGGGAGGTCTACGAGCAGTACTTC.

The chain couples TRBV12-1 to TRBJ2-3; the table's D call, TRBD2, has no DNA check behind it. TRBV12-1 is a pseudogene segment. CDR3 length: 12 residues. The CDR3 spells CASSPGWDTQYF. CDR3 nucleotide sequence: TGTGCCAGCAGCCCCGGGTGGGATACGCAGTATTTT.

This clone has just one count. The CDR3 coding sequence is TGTGCCAGCGCTCGGGGACTAGAAAACGGGGAGCTGTTTTTT. Protein product: CASARGLENGELFF. The chain employs TRBV7-2 and TRBJ2-2; TRBD2 matches 8 bases. V dropped 8 bases and J dropped 7; count of bases not matched to a gene: 9. There are 14 residues in the CDR3. Germline values: CDR1 SGHTA, CDR2 FQGNSA.

This clone has just a few counts. This chain uses TRBV28 with TRBJ2-1; 13 positions agree with TRBD2. CDR1 is MDHEN, CDR2 SYDVKM, per germline. J was trimmed by 7 bases and V by 5 bases; bases with no gene match: 5. The CDR3 consists of 15 residues. The CDR3 DNA sequence: TGTGCCAGCAGTACGGGACTAGCGGGAACAAATGAGCAGTTCTTC. Translated, it gives CASSTGLAGTNEQFF.